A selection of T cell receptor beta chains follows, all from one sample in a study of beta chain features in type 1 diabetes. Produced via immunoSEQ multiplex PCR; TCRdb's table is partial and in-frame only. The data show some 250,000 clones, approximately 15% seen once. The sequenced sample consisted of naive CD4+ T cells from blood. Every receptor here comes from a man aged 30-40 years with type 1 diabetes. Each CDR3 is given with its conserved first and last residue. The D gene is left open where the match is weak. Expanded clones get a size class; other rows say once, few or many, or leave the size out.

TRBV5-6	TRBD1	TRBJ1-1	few	CASSLGQGAVNTEAFF	TGTGCCAGCAGCTTGGGACAGGGGGCGGTTAACACTGAAGCTTTCTTT
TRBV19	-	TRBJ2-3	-	CASSSFRGSSTDTQYF	TGTGCCAGTAGTTCTTTCCGGGGGTCGAGCACAGATACGCAGTATTTT
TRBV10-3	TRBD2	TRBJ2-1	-	CAISETSGEIEQFF	TGTGCCATCAGTGAGACTAGCGGAGAGATAGAGCAGTTCTTC
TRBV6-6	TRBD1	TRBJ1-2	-	CASSYSGGSGYTF	TGTGCCAGCAGTTACTCAGGGGGCTCTGGCTACACCTTC
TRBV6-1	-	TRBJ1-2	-	CASTPGDGSNYGYTF	TGTGCCAGCACCCCAGGGGACGGTTCTAACTATGGCTACACCTTC
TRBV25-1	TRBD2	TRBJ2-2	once	CASSEELAGGGELFF	TGTGCCAGCAGTGAAGAACTAGCGGGTGGCGGGGAGCTGTTTTTT
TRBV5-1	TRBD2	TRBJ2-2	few	CASSLSTSGETGELFF	TGCGCCAGCAGCTTGTCAACTAGCGGGGAGACCGGGGAGCTGTTTTTT
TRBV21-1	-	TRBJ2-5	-	CASSKARGQETQYF	TGTGCCAGCAGCAAAGCGCGGGGGCAAGAGACCCAGTACTTC
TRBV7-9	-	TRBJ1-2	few	CASSPSESIGGYTF	TGTGCCAGCAGCCCATCTGAATCCATCGGTGGCTACACCTTC
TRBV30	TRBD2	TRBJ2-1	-	CAWSVGTSGGYNEQFF	TGTGCCTGGAGTGTAGGGACTAGCGGGGGGTACAATGAGCAGTTCTTC
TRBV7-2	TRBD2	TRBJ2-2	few	CASSFELAGAANTGELFF	TGTGCCAGCAGCTTTGAACTAGCGGGGGCCGCGAACACCGGGGAGCTGTTTTTT
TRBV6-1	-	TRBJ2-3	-	CASSLGTRDPDTQYF	TGTGCCAGCAGCCTAGGAACGCGGGATCCAGATACGCAGTATTTT
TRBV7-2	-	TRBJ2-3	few	CASSLDPGSDTQYF	TGTGCCAGCAGCTTAGATCCGGGTTCAGATACGCAGTATTTT
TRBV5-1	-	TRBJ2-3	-	CASSPETGTQYF	TGCGCCAGCAGCCCGGAGACCGGTACGCAGTATTTT
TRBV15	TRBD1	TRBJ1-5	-	CATSSTPTGDQPQHF	TGTGCCACCAGCAGCACACCTACAGGGGATCAGCCCCAGCATTTT
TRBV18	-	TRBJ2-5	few	CASSPPEEGRGETQYF	TGTGCCAGCTCACCACCGGAGGAGGGCAGGGGGGAGACCCAGTACTTC
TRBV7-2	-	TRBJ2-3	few	CASSFGGDTQYF	TGTGCCAGCAGCTTCGGGGGAGATACGCAGTATTTT
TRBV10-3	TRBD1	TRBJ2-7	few	CAISGQGAVYEQYF	TGTGCCATCAGTGGACAGGGGGCTGTGTACGAGCAGTACTTC
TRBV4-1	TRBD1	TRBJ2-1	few	CASSSRTGGDEQFF	TGCGCCAGCAGCTCCCGGACAGGGGGTGATGAGCAGTTCTTC
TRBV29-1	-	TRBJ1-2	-	CSVEGGIGDGYTF	TGCAGCGTTGAAGGAGGGATCGGAGATGGCTACACCTTC
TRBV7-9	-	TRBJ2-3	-	CASRTTGPDTQYF	TGTGCCAGCAGGACTACTGGCCCAGATACGCAGTATTTT
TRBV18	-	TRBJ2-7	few	CASSPPVPAGEQYF	TGTGCCAGCTCACCACCGGTCCCCGCGGGTGAGCAGTACTTC
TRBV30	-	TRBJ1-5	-	CAWSVRDRPAQPQHF	TGTGCCTGGAGTGTACGCGACAGACCGGCTCAGCCCCAGCATTTT
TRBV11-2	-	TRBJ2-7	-	CASSFNAGFDEQYF	TGTGCCAGCAGCTTCAACGCAGGGTTCGACGAGCAGTACTTC
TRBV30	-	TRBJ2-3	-	CAWSVRGSTDTQYF	TGTGCCTGGAGTGTCAGGGGTTCCACAGATACGCAGTATTTT
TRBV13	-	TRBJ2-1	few	CASSLGRSSYNEQFF	TGTGCCAGCAGCTTAGGTCGGAGCTCCTACAATGAGCAGTTCTTC
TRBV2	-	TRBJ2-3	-	CASSEALGGTDTQYF	TGTGCCAGCAGTGAAGCGCTAGGGGGCACAGATACGCAGTATTTT
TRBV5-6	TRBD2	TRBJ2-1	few	CASSLSGVSYNEQFF	TGTGCCAGCAGCCTTAGCGGGGTCTCCTACAATGAGCAGTTCTTC
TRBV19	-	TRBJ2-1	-	CASSRNRDSPYNEQFF	TGTGCCAGTAGTAGAAACAGGGATAGTCCCTACAATGAGCAGTTCTTC
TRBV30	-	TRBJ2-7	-	CAWSVNFFEQYF	TGTGCCTGGAGTGTCAATTTTTTCGAGCAGTACTTC
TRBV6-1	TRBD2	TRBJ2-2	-	CASSGPGTITGELFF	TGTGCCAGCAGTGGACCCGGGACTATCACCGGGGAGCTGTTTTTT
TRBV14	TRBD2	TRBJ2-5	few	CASSLEEWTSGYQETQYF	TGTGCCAGCAGCCTAGAAGAGTGGACTAGCGGGTACCAAGAGACCCAGTACTTC
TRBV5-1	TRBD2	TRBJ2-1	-	CASSLSLAVYNEQFF	TGCGCCAGCAGCTTGTCCCTAGCGGTTTACAATGAGCAGTTCTTC
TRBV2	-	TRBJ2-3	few	CASSGRAGTDTQYF	TGTGCCAGCAGTGGAAGAGCGGGCACAGATACGCAGTATTTT
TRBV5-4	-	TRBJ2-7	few	CASSLARGSAHRSSYEQYF	TGTGCCAGCAGCTTGGCCAGGGGTAGCGCCCATAGGAGCTCCTACGAGCAGTACTTC
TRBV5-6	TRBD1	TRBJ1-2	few	CASSSSYRGRLGYTF	TGTGCCAGCAGCTCCAGTTACAGGGGGCGTCTTGGCTACACCTTC
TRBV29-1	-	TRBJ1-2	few	CSVEISSYGYTF	TGCAGCGTTGAGATTAGTAGCTATGGCTACACCTTC
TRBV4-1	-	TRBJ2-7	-	CASSQEWGRLPYEQYF	TGCGCCAGCAGCCAAGAATGGGGGCGGTTACCCTACGAGCAGTACTTC
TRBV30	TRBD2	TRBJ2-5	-	CAWRLAGRETQYF	TGTGCCTGGAGATTAGCGGGGAGAGAGACCCAGTACTTC
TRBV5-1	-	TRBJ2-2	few	CASEGGSNTGELFF	TGCGCCAGCGAGGGGGGGTCGAACACCGGGGAGCTGTTTTTT
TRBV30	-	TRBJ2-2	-	CAWDQAVPTGELFF	TGTGCCTGGGACCAAGCGGTACCGACCGGGGAGCTGTTTTTT
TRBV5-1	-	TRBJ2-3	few	CASSPGQNTDTQYF	TGCGCCAGCAGCCCGGGACAAAACACAGATACGCAGTATTTT